This entry features one TCR beta chain sequence. In its sample, this clonotype was seen once. This receptor's antigen is unknown. Base quality data are lacking; no much larger clone is found one base away. A single read constitutes weak evidence. Library construction relied on PCR. Sequenced on an Illumina HiSeq 2500. To reduce PCR and sequencing biases, unique molecular identifiers were incorporated into the TCR beta cDNA libraries. About 500,000 cDNA molecules were obtained for every 1 to 10 million input T cells, so each molecule roughly corresponded to one T cell. The patient libraries were prepared and sequenced using the same protocol as the earlier healthy control dataset. Samples belonging to the same batch were prepared together, multiplexed and sequenced on a shared HiSeq lane. For the original study's pipeline: MIGEC handled the raw barcoded reads, throwing out single-read molecular identifier groups before consensus assembly and CDR3 extraction. Clonotype tables were post-analysed with VDJtools, normalizing diversity by down-sampling all datasets to the smallest sample size. To correct batch-related cross-sample contamination, repertoire overlap clustering matched CDR3 amino acid sequences but not nucleotide sequences. TCRdb itself trimmed the public reads at Q25 with fastp, ran MiXCR and retained productive beta chains. Records with the same CDR3 protein are collapsed into one entry carrying the most frequent genes and DNA. TCRdb, rather than the study authors, made the V and J calls. In all, the sample holds about 190,000 distinct CDR3 sequences, and 29% of those were seen once. The ten biggest clones cover approximately 3.6% of the sample.

This specimen belongs to a study of post-analysis software for immune sequencing data (dated by TCRdb to between 2014 and 2016). Broadly, across the study: The recorded disease courses included relapsing-remitting, secondary progressive and progressive-relapsing multiple sclerosis, and some patients had no subtype annotation. The multiple sclerosis patient repertoires were compared with more than 9 previously published healthy control repertoires from donors aged about 6 to 28 years. A subset of samples was prepared in parallel using single-end sample barcoding, then pooled and co-amplified after Illumina adapter ligation.

From cysteine to phenylalanine, the CDR3 is 16 amino acids long. Only CDR3 DNA remains: 48 bases, in frame from the first base. TCR beta repertoires were profiled from peripheral blood of over 10 young patients with multiple sclerosis to demonstrate the VDJtools post-analysis software. The multiple sclerosis patients were children and adolescents between roughly 6 and 16 years of age. Broader findings and caveats from the paper: Patients showed significantly higher frequencies than controls for several TRBV segments, among them TRBV5-6, TRBV5-1 and TRBV20-1. Direct clustering with F measure showed strong co-clustering of samples prepared in the same batch, prompting a batch-effect correction. The control group was slightly older than the multiple sclerosis patient group. Significantly lower normalized Chao1 diversity was found in multiple sclerosis patients than in controls, suggesting substantial peripheral T-cell clonal expansion.

Sequencing was carried out using blood. This TCR was sampled from a girl aged 2-17 years with multiple sclerosis. The V gene is TRBV21-1 and the J gene is TRBJ1-2. TRBV21-1 is noted as a pseudogene. The DNA sequence is as follows: TGTGTCAGCAGCAAATACGGGTTGCACAATAACTATGGCTACACCTTC. Its protein is CVSSKYGLHNNYGYTF.